Detailed here is one T cell receptor (beta chain). The method was immunoSEQ multiplex PCR; TCRdb's version includes in-frame clones alone and lacks a portion of them. This sample has 90,000 to 100,000 clones, with approximately 82% found just once. The sample originates from a study of blood T cell repertoires in COVID-19. V lost 7 bases and J 6 bases, leaving 10 bases between the germline ends. The CDR3 loop spans 13 amino acids. Germline V gene data show CDR1 as SNHLY and CDR2 as FYNNEI. The TCR sequence derives from an older man with active or convalescent COVID-19. The sample taken for sequencing was peripheral blood. The rearrangement joins TRBV2 to TRBJ1-6, with no clear D. The CDR3 sequence is CASTVEGNSPLHF. The DNA for the CDR3 is TGTGCCAGCACAGTGGAGGGTAATTCACCCCTCCACTTT.